Presented here are 13 T cell receptor beta chains from one specimen sequenced in a study of blood T cells in healthy people across ages (dated by TCRdb to between 2014 and 2017). Receptor libraries were prepared by 5' RACE. Sequencing relied on an Illumina HiSeq 2500. The second PCR ran for about 7 to 11 cycles and used a J-beta primer mix along with a sample-barcoded 5' primer. Using fastp trimming at Q25 and MiXCR clonotype assembly, TCRdb reanalyzed the public sequencing data and kept in-frame beta chains. Merged by CDR3 protein, the rows form single entries marked with the most common genes and DNA. The sample contains some 900,000 distinct CDR3 sequences, 29% of them found a single time. The leading ten clones occupy 15% to 20% of the sample. Sequencing input: blood. The receptors derive from a woman of 80 years or more in good health.

This clonotype came up many times. A read error may account for a junction end that differs from germline. V and J are TRBV5-1 and TRBJ2-1; either TRBD1 or TRBD2 may fit D (5 bases each). The CDR3 loop spans 14 amino acids. The germline gives CDR1 SGHRS, CDR2 YFSETQ. CDR3 residues: CASSRGGGGNEQFF. The CDR3 nucleotides are TGTGCCAGCAGTAGGGGCGGTGGGGGCAATGAGCAGTTCTTC. The full variable domain, completed using reference TRBV5-1 and TRBJ2-1, is KAGVTQTPRYLIKTRGQQVTLSCSPISGHRSVSWYQQTPGQGLQFLFEYFSETQRNKGNFPGRFSGRQFSNSRSEMNVSTLELGDSALYLCASSRGGGGNEQFFGPGTRLTVL.

The gene calls are TRBV3-1 and TRBJ2-4; a possible D gene is TRBD2 (6 bases). V lost 5 bases, J lost 13 bases, and 15 bases lay in between. The length of the CDR3 is 12 residues. Germline V gene sequence: CDR1 LGHDT, CDR2 YNNKEL (reference sequence). CDR3 sequence (DNA): TGTGCCAGCAGCGGCGGGACTTCGGAGCAGTACTTC. Its protein is CASSGGTSEQYF. Full variable domain (missing parts from reference TRBV3-1 and TRBJ2-4): DTAVSQTPKYLVTQMGNDKSIKCEQNLGHDTMYWYKQDSKKFLKIMFSYNNKELIINETVPNRFSPKSPDKAHLNLHINSLELGDSAVYFCASSGGTSEQYFGAGTRLSVL.

The sample holds many counts of this clonotype. The chain couples TRBV20-1 to TRBJ2-5; 10 bases match TRBD2. The J segment lost 3 bases and the V segment lost 6 bases, leaving 10 bases of the junction unmatched. The germline V gene has CDR1 DFQATT and CDR2 SNEGSKA (reference sequence). This CDR3 comprises 15 residues. This CDR3 reads CSARGERGGKETQYF. In nucleotides, the CDR3 is TGCAGTGCCCGAGGGGAGCGGGGGGGCAAAGAGACCCAGTACTTC.

The CDR3 DNA follows: TGTGCCAGCAGCTTAGTGGGAGGGCATTGGAATGAGCAGTTCTTC. Translated: CASSLVGGHWNEQFF. The genes are TRBV11-2 and TRBJ2-1; 7 bases fit TRBD2. V lost 1 base to trimming and J lost 7 bases; unmatched junction nucleotides: 7. CDR3 length: 15 amino acids. In germline, CDR1 is SGHAT, CDR2 FQNNGV.

A remark on this clonotype: No conserved phenylalanine or tryptophan is present at the end of the CDR3, so a read error is the likely explanation. The chain joins TRBV12-3 or TRBV12-4 to TRBJ2-3; D is uncertain. This CDR3 spans 15 amino acids. Trimming removed 1 base from V and 11 bases from J, with 19 bases in between. The CDR3 nucleotides read TGTGCCAGCAGTTTAGGGGCGGCGCGAGCAGATGTGCAGTATTCT. It specifies CASSLGAARADVQYS.

Only a few counts were recorded for this clonotype. The rearrangement uses TRBV4-3 and TRBJ1-4; perhaps TRBD1 as D (5 bases). The V gene's germline CDR1 is LGHNA and CDR2 YSLEER. The CDR3 spans 15 residues. V shed 1 base and J shed 7 bases, with 13 bases lying between them. DNA of the CDR3: TGCGCCAGCAGCCAAGTTTGGGACCTGGGTGAAAAACTGTTTTTT. It yields the protein CASSQVWDLGEKLFF.

This clonotype has ten or more counts. CDR3 nucleotides: TGTGCCAGCAGCTTAGCAGTGGCGGGGGGTAGATACGAGCAGTACTTC. Translation: CASSLAVAGGRYEQYF. The chain has TRBV7-2 and TRBJ2-7, with 8 bases aligning to TRBD2. Germline trimming cut 0 bases from V and 4 bases from J; bases unmatched to any gene: 8. CDR3 length equals 16 residues. In germline, CDR1 is SGHTA, CDR2 FQGNSA.

The genes are TRBV19 and TRBJ1-2; possible D gene TRBD1, 5 bases. V was trimmed by 8 bases and J by 3 bases, leaving 10 bases between them. The germline V gene encodes CDR1 LNHDA and CDR2 SQIVND (reference sequence). This CDR3 is 12 amino acids long. The CDR3 coding sequence is TGTGCCAGTCATGACAGAGACTATGGCTACACCTTC. It codes for CASHDRDYGYTF.

This clonotype has ten or more counts. This chain connects TRBV7-2 to TRBJ2-7; the D call may be TRBD1 or TRBD2 (5 bases each). This CDR3 contains 14 residues. Per the germline V gene, CDR1 is SGHTA and CDR2 is FQGNSA. V lost 7 bases and J 4 bases, leaving 17 bases between the germline ends. The CDR3 sequence: CASTPGWGPYEQYF. The CDR3, as DNA: TGTGCCAGCACCCCGGGGTGGGGCCCTTACGAGCAGTACTTC.

In its sample, this clonotype was seen many times. The CDR3 region is CASRNRGSTDTQYF. Written as DNA, the CDR3 is TGTGCCAGCAGGAACAGGGGAAGCACAGATACGCAGTATTTT. V and J are TRBV7-2 and TRBJ2-3, with 7 bases identical to TRBD1. The V and J ends lost 6 bases and 0 bases, in that order; junction bases with no gene match: 3. This CDR3 is built from 14 residues. Germline lookup yields CDR1 SGHTA and CDR2 FQGNSA.

Comments on this clonotype: Just one base apart from a much larger clone, this may be a read error. The CDR3 nucleotides read TGTGCCACCAGCAGTGCTGGGGGGTCCTACGGGCAGTACTTC. It is translated as CATSSAGGSYGQYF. The chain has TRBV15 and TRBJ2-7; D possibly corresponds to TRBD2 (6 bases). This CDR3 spans 14 amino acids. Per the germline V gene, CDR1 is LNHNV and CDR2 is YYDKDF (reference sequence).

V gene TRBV29-1 combines with J gene TRBJ2-4; D is undetermined. This CDR3 region has 11 residues. The germline V gene has CDR1 SQVTM and CDR2 ANQGSEA. With 7 bases removed from V and 13 bases from J, the gap between germline ends came to 17 bases. For the CDR3, the DNA is TGCAGCGCTGGTGGGGATTTACAGCAGTACTTC. The encoded protein is CSAGGDLQQYF. Together with reference TRBV29-1 and TRBJ2-4, the CDR3 gives the full variable domain: SAVISQKPSRDICQRGTSLTIQCQVDSQVTMMFWYRQQPGQSLTLIATANQGSEATYESGFVIDKFPISRPNLTFSTLTVSNMSPEDSSIYLCSAGGDLQQYFGAGTRLSVL.

This clonotype was seen ten or more times. This chain links TRBV5-1 with TRBJ2-1; 8 bases are a match to TRBD2. Germline V CDR1 and CDR2: SGHRS, YFSETQ. The CDR3 loop spans 14 amino acids. V was pared by 3 bases and J by 14 bases, with 13 bases of the junction left unmatched. The chain's CDR3 is CASSSGTRGGRKFF. Written as DNA, the CDR3 is TGCGCCAGCAGCTCCGGGACTAGGGGAGGGAGAAAGTTCTTC.